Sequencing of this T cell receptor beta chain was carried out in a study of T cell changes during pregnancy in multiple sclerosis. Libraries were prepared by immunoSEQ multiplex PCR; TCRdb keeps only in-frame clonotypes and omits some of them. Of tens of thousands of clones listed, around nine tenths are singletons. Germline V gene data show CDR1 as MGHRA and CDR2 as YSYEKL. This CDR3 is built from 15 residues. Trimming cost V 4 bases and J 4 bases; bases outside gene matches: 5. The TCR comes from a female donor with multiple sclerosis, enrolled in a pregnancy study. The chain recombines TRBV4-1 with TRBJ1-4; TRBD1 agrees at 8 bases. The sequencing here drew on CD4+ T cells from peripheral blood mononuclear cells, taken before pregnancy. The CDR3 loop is CASSRGQGVNEKLFF. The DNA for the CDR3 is TGCGCCAGCAGCCGAGGACAGGGAGTTAATGAAAAACTGTTTTTT.